Included here is one TCR beta chain sequence, with context. What it binds is unknown. The sample belongs to a study of beta chain features in type 1 diabetes. Overall study results and limits: Type 1 diabetes patients had TCRB CDR3s that were shorter (moderately but significantly so) in all four CD4+ subsets.

As every portion of the isolated RNA was reverse transcribed, the sequencing read expressed TCRB transcripts. The method was immunoSEQ multiplex PCR; TCRdb's version includes in-frame clones alone and lacks a portion of them. The top ten hold around 0.12% of the sample, which has 600,000 to 750,000 clones, approximately 13% seen once. V was cut by 2 bases and J by 1 base, with 6 bases left in between. Germline lookup yields CDR1 SGHDT and CDR2 YYEEEE. The CDR3 totals 13 residues. The V call is TRBV5-6, the J call TRBJ1-1; D is undetermined. Sequencing was carried out using naive CD4+ T cells from blood. The TCR originated in a man aged 25-45 years with type 1 diabetes. The CDR3 DNA reads TGTGCCAGCAGCTTATTGACGAACACTGAAGCTTTCTTT. Its protein product is CASSLLTNTEAFF.